A single sample gave rise to the 8 T cell receptor beta chains below, sequenced in a study of CD8 T cells in ankylosing spondylitis. One entry per CDR3 protein results from TCRdb running MiXCR on the 5' RACE reads. The sample carries hundreds of thousands of distinct CDR3 sequences, roughly a tenth recorded once. The material sequenced was blood, either unsorted or a sorted T cell fraction (not recorded which). The receptors come from a male donor with ankylosing spondylitis or in good health (not recorded which).

In its sample, this clonotype was seen a few times. In nucleotides, the CDR3 is TGTGCCTGGAAAATATCTGGGGCCAACGTCCTGACTTTC. Translation gives CAWKISGANVLTF. The gene calls are TRBV30 and TRBJ2-6; D is uncertain. Per the germline V gene, CDR1 is GTSNPN and CDR2 is SVGIG (reference sequence). There are 13 residues in the CDR3. Trimming left V 4 bases short and J 1 base short, with 5 bases between.

This clonotype showed up many times. The rearrangement links TRBV7-2 to TRBJ1-2; D remains ambiguous. Germline V gene sequence: CDR1 SGHTA, CDR2 FQGNSA. This CDR3 is built from 12 residues. The germline V and J ends were trimmed by 5 bases and 7 bases, with 11 bases remaining between them. This chain's CDR3 is CASSPTTRGYTF. CDR3 DNA sequence: TGTGCCAGCAGCCCTACGACTCGTGGCTACACCTTC.

The CDR3 is CSADFDRVKEFF. The CDR3 nucleotides read TGCAGTGCGGATTTCGACAGGGTTAAAGAGTTCTTC. V is TRBV20-1 and J is TRBJ2-1, with 7 bases aligning to TRBD1. CDR1 and CDR2 (germline): DFQATT, SNEGSKA (reference sequence). CDR3 length equals 12 residues. Trimming removed 6 bases from V and 14 bases from J; junction bases left unmatched: 13.

This clonotype was seen repeatedly, ten times or more. This chain uses TRBV29-1 with TRBJ2-5; a possible D gene is TRBD2 (6 bases). The V gene lost 8 bases and the J gene lost 7 bases, with 23 bases spanning the gap. This CDR3 has 14 amino acids. The germline V gene has CDR1 SQVTM and CDR2 ANQGSEA. The CDR3 is CSSLEVSGVGTQYF. CDR3 in DNA: TGCAGCAGCCTGGAGGTTTCGGGGGTGGGGACCCAGTACTTC.

This clonotype was seen ten or more times. This chain uses TRBV12-3 or TRBV12-4 with TRBJ2-7; D is possibly TRBD1 (6 bases). Trimming took off 5 bases at V and 2 bases at J, with 13 bases between the two ends. The CDR3 consists of 14 residues. The CDR3 is CASSPQGSTYEQYF. DNA of the CDR3: TGTGCCAGCAGTCCTCAGGGGTCTACCTACGAGCAGTACTTC.

This clonotype was picked up a small number of times. The chain is built from TRBV7-9 and TRBJ1-1; 7 bases align to TRBD1. CDR1 is SEHNR and CDR2 is FQNEAQ in the germline V gene (reference sequence). The ends lost 5 bases at V and 0 bases at J; junction bases unmatched: 6. The CDR3 has 15 residues. CDR3 DNA: TGTGCCAGCAGCGCCCCGGGACAGTTGAACACTGAAGCTTTCTTT. Translation gives CASSAPGQLNTEAFF. Supplemented by reference TRBV7-9 and TRBJ1-1, the full variable domain reads DTGVSQNPRHKITKRGQNVTFRCDPISEHNRLYWYRQTLGQGPEFLTYFQNEAQLEKSRLLSDRFSAERPKGSFSTLEIQRTEQGDSAMYLCASSAPGQLNTEAFFGQGTRLTVV.

This clonotype was detected only a few times. The J gene is TRBJ2-5, the V gene TRBV9; 7 bases line up with TRBD2. The trim removed 2 bases at V and 0 bases at J, leaving 7 bases unmatched. Germline V gene lookup returns CDR1 SGDLS and CDR2 YYNGEE. The CDR3 is 16 residues long. CDR3 residues: CASSVRSGRDQETQYF. Here the CDR3 DNA reads TGTGCCAGCAGCGTCCGGTCGGGGAGGGACCAAGAGACCCAGTACTTC.

The sample holds many counts of this clonotype. The CDR3 protein is CASSGTGRVGETQYF. The CDR3 DNA reads as TGTGCCAGCAGTGGAACAGGGCGCGTGGGAGAGACCCAGTACTTC. The chain joins TRBV28 to TRBJ2-5, with D perhaps TRBD1 (6 bases). The V end was cut by 5 bases, the J end by 4 bases, with 17 bases between. Germline loops: CDR1 MDHEN, CDR2 SYDVKM. The CDR3 spans 15 residues.